This T cell receptor beta chain was obtained from a study of blood T cell repertoires in COVID-19. TCRdb's copy holds only in-frame clones and misses some; the assay was immunoSEQ multiplex PCR. The table includes under 350,000 clones, 86% detected once. Deletions cut 5 bases from V and 3 bases from J, with 8 bases between. Germline V gene data show CDR1 as SEHNR and CDR2 as FQNEAQ (reference sequence). The CDR3 consists of 13 residues. This receptor was taken from a young woman who had recovered from COVID-19. The sequenced material came from PBMCs or T cells enriched from blood (not recorded which). V and J are TRBV7-9 and TRBJ1-5; perhaps TRBD1 as D (6 bases). The CDR3 nucleotides read TGTGCCAGCAGCCGGGACAACAATCAGCCCCAGCATTTT. This translates into CASSRDNNQPQHF. Full variable domain (rest looked up from reference TRBV7-9 and TRBJ1-5): DTGVSQNPRHKITKRGQNVTFRCDPISEHNRLYWYRQTLGQGPEFLTYFQNEAQLEKSRLLSDRFSAERPKGSFSTLEIQRTEQGDSAMYLCASSRDNNQPQHFGDGTRLSIL.